Below, 30 T cell receptor beta chains from the same sample are listed, as sequenced in a study of PD-1 blockade in classical Hodgkin lymphoma. All patients relapsed after autologous stem cell transplantation, and brentuximab vedotin exposure varied. The assay was immunoSEQ multiplex PCR, and TCRdb's table has in-frame clones only and misses some. The table includes tens of thousands of clones, 85% to 90% detected once. The sample was peripheral blood mononuclear cells (PBMCs), taken before the second cycle of nivolumab. The source of these receptors is a human donor with classical Hodgkin lymphoma.

The CDR3 loop reads CASSLLTLTTNYGYTF. The DNA for the CDR3 is TGTGCCAGCAGCTTATTAACCTTGACTACTAACTATGGCTACACCTTC. This chain joins TRBV7-9 and TRBJ1-2; no clear D. V was pared by 2 bases and J by 0 bases, with 13 bases between. The CDR3 loop spans 16 amino acids. Germline CDR1 SEHNR, CDR2 FQNEAQ (reference sequence).

This chain joins TRBV18 and TRBJ2-3; possibly TRBD1 or TRBD2 for D (5 bases each). V was trimmed by 1 base and J by 3 bases, leaving 14 bases between them. CDR1 and CDR2 (germline): KGHSH, LQKENI. The CDR3 covers 16 residues. The CDR3 here is CASSPLGTGGTDTQYF. The CDR3 DNA reads as TGTGCCAGCTCACCACTGGGGACGGGTGGTACAGATACGCAGTATTTT.

The chain links TRBV7-8 to TRBJ2-3; the D gene is possibly TRBD1 (6 bases). The CDR3 spans 16 residues. Germline-derived CDR1 and CDR2 are SGHVS and FQNEAQ. Trimming cost V 3 bases and J 0 bases, with 13 bases left between them. This CDR3 is CASSLGTLASTDTQYF. CDR3 nucleotides: TGTGCCAGCAGCTTGGGGACACTGGCTAGCACAGATACGCAGTATTTT.

About this clone: Other DNA sequences in the sample encode the same CDR3. This sequence joins TRBV5-4 and TRBJ1-5, with D uncertain. This CDR3 is 13 amino acids long. V lost 0 bases and J lost 4, with 5 bases in between. Germline CDR1 and CDR2: SGHNT and YYREEE (reference sequence). The CDR3 DNA sequence: TGTGCCAGCAGCTTGGATAGTAATCAGCCCCAGCATTTT. Translation: CASSLDSNQPQHF.

The V gene is TRBV6-1, the J gene TRBJ1-6, with a weak D call TRBD1 (6 bases). Trimming removed 8 bases at V and 7 bases at J, with 15 bases between. The germline gives CDR1 MNHNS, CDR2 SASEGT. This CDR3 region has 14 residues. The CDR3 DNA sequence: TGTGCCAGCGCTTACTGGGACATGAATTCACCCCTCCACTTT. This gives the protein CASAYWDMNSPLHF.

This clone was observed a single time. The V and J genes are TRBV5-1 and TRBJ1-1; 7 bases fit TRBD1. The length of the CDR3 is 13 residues. CDR1 SGHRS and CDR2 YFSETQ come from the germline V gene. V was pared by 7 bases and J by 1 base, with 4 bases of the junction left unmatched. CDR3: CASQGQQNTEAFF. CDR3 nucleotides: TGCGCCAGCCAGGGACAGCAGAACACTGAAGCTTTCTTT.

This chain joins TRBV7-8 and TRBJ2-1; 8 positions agree with TRBD1. The germline V gene has CDR1 SGHVS and CDR2 FQNEAQ. The trim removed 8 bases at V and 2 bases at J, leaving 8 bases unmatched. The length of the CDR3 is 15 residues. This CDR3 reads CASGQSRGPYNEQFF. The CDR3 region has the DNA TGTGCCAGCGGCCAGAGCAGGGGGCCCTACAATGAGCAGTTCTTC.

The rearrangement links TRBV7-2 to TRBJ2-5; 9 nucleotides agree with TRBD2. This CDR3 contains 17 residues. Germline trimming cut 2 bases from V and 3 bases from J; bases unmatched to any gene: 10. Germline values: CDR1 SGHTA, CDR2 FQGNSA. In nucleotides, the CDR3 is TGTGCCAGCAGCTTATCCCTTTGGGTAGCGGGGGAAGAGACCCAGTACTTC. Its translation is CASSLSLWVAGEETQYF.

The chain carries TRBV5-4 and TRBJ1-5, with a weak D call TRBD1 (6 bases). Per germline, CDR1 SGHNT and CDR2 YYREEE (reference sequence). With 8 bases removed from V and 3 bases from J, the gap between germline ends came to 12 bases. This CDR3 spans 13 amino acids. The CDR3 DNA reads as TGTGCCAGAGTCAGGGGAGTCAATCAGCCCCAGCATTTT. This translates into CARVRGVNQPQHF.

This sequence joins TRBV25-1 and TRBJ1-2; 7 bases are a match to TRBD1. Trimming took 1 base from V and 6 from J; bases not matched to a gene: 8. Germline V gene sequence: CDR1 MGHDK, CDR2 SYGVNS. The length of the CDR3 is 15 residues. CDR3 DNA: TGTGCCAGCAGTGAATTGGGACAGAATTCGGATGGCTACACCTTC. It yields the protein CASSELGQNSDGYTF.

The rearrangement joins TRBV4-1 to TRBJ1-1; no definite D call. The CDR3 covers 14 residues. Germline V gene sequence: CDR1 MGHRA, CDR2 YSYEKL. V was shortened by 1 base and J by 1 base, with 7 bases between the two germline ends. CDR3 bases: TGCGCCAGCAGCCAAGTCGGGGAGAACACTGAAGCTTTCTTT. Translated, it gives CASSQVGENTEAFF.

This clone has more than one count but fewer than ten. The chain couples TRBV2 to TRBJ1-2, with unresolved D. CDR3 length equals 15 residues. The V gene lost 4 bases and the J gene lost 8 bases, with 20 bases spanning the gap. The germline gives CDR1 SNHLY, CDR2 FYNNEI. The CDR3 DNA follows: TGTGCCAGCAGTGTAGGGCGTGATCCCGCTATCGGCTACACCTTC. It encodes CASSVGRDPAIGYTF.

The CDR3 region has the DNA TGTGCCAGCAGGCCTTTTGCGCGAGATCAAGAGACCCAGTACTTC. Its protein product is CASRPFARDQETQYF. The rearrangement links TRBV28 to TRBJ2-5; D is uncertain. V lost 6 bases, J lost 2 bases, and 16 bases lay in between. This CDR3 contains 15 residues. Germline-derived CDR1 and CDR2 are MDHEN and SYDVKM.

The genes are TRBV10-3 and TRBJ1-6; D is possibly TRBD1 (5 bases). V was clipped by 3 bases and J by 7 bases, with 10 bases between them. CDR3 size: 14 residues. Germline assignment: CDR1 ENHRY and CDR2 SYGVKD. Here the CDR3 reads CAISDGGGNSPLHF. The CDR3 nucleotides are TGTGCCATCAGTGACGGGGGAGGAAATTCACCCCTCCACTTT.

The J gene is TRBJ2-3, the V gene TRBV6-1; 7 bases agree with TRBD1. Germline loops: CDR1 MNHNS, CDR2 SASEGT. V lost 3 bases to trimming and J lost 3 bases; unmatched junction nucleotides: 6. This CDR3 is built from 15 residues. DNA for the CDR3: TGTGCCAGCAGTGAGAGACAGGGTCGGACAGATACGCAGTATTTT. The encoded protein is CASSERQGRTDTQYF.

Concerning this clone: The junction departs from germline at one end; a sequencing error may be responsible. V usage is TRBV6-6 and J usage is TRBJ2-7; TRBD1 matches at 8 bases. The CDR3 sequence is 12 residues long. CDR1 and CDR2 (germline): MNHNY, SVGAGI (reference sequence). In nucleotides, the CDR3 is TGTGCCAGCAGTTATGGACAGGGTGGCACCCACTTC. It translates to CASSYGQGGTHF.

The J gene is TRBJ2-3, the V gene TRBV18; the match to TRBD2 covers 11 bases. V was pared by 0 bases and J by 0 bases, with 2 bases of the junction left unmatched. There are 17 residues in the CDR3. CDR1 is KGHSH and CDR2 is LQKENI in the germline V gene. In DNA, the CDR3 is TGTGCCAGCTCACCACCCGCTAGCGGGAGGAGCACAGATACGCAGTATTTT. This encodes CASSPPASGRSTDTQYF.

This CDR3 is CARTTSGSYNEQFF. CDR3 nucleotide sequence: TGTGCCAGAACGACTAGCGGGAGCTACAATGAGCAGTTCTTC. The genes are TRBV2 and TRBJ2-1; 12 positions match TRBD2. The CDR3 consists of 14 residues. V lost 9 bases and J lost 3; bases outside the gene matches: 3. Germline-derived CDR1 and CDR2 are SNHLY and FYNNEI.

The V and J genes are TRBV4-1 and TRBJ2-5; 12 bases match TRBD2. CDR1 and CDR2 (germline): MGHRA, YSYEKL. V trimming: 2 bases; J trimming: 2 bases; junction bases outside the gene matches: 6. This CDR3 is built from 17 residues. The CDR3 reads CASSQSGLAGIQETQYF. In DNA form, the CDR3 reads TGCGCCAGCAGCCAATCAGGACTAGCGGGAATACAAGAGACCCAGTACTTC.

This sequence joins TRBV5-1 and TRBJ1-2; tentative D call: TRBD1 (5 bases). The CDR3 is 12 residues long. With 5 bases removed from V and 5 bases from J, the gap between germline ends came to 10 bases. Germline V gives CDR1 SGHRS, CDR2 YFSETQ. The CDR3 DNA reads as TGCGCCAGCAGGGATCAGGGTTATGGCTACACCTTC. Encoded protein: CASRDQGYGYTF.

J is TRBJ1-1 and V is TRBV7-2, with D perhaps TRBD1 (6 bases). V gave up 4 bases and J gave up 3 bases, with 12 bases separating them. Germline V CDR1 and CDR2: SGHTA, FQGNSA. CDR3 length equals 14 residues. CDR3 loop: CASSYLQGYTEAFF. CDR3 coding DNA: TGTGCCAGCAGCTACCTTCAGGGGTACACTGAAGCTTTCTTT.

The chain couples TRBV5-4 to TRBJ2-2; 9 bases line up with TRBD1. V dropped 4 bases and J dropped 7; count of bases not matched to a gene: 5. The CDR3 runs to 14 residues. The germline V gene encodes CDR1 SGHNT and CDR2 YYREEE (reference sequence). CDR3 bases: TGTGCCAGCAGCCGACAGGGGGTCGACGGGGAGCTGTTTTTT. Translating gives CASSRQGVDGELFF.

This chain uses TRBV5-1 with TRBJ1-6, with unresolved D. Germline CDR1 reads SGHRS; CDR2 reads YFSETQ. The CDR3 spans 19 residues. Trimming shortened V by 4 bases and J by 7 bases, and 27 bases separated the two germline ends. The CDR3 region is CASSPGIRPSGIHNSPLHF. The CDR3 nucleotides read TGCGCCAGCAGCCCCGGGATCCGGCCCTCGGGGATACACAATTCACCCCTCCACTTT.

The rearrangement joins TRBV6-6 to TRBJ1-5, with 8 bases matching TRBD1. The trim removed 6 bases at V and 6 bases at J, leaving 7 bases unmatched. The germline gives CDR1 MNHNY, CDR2 SVGAGI (reference sequence). The CDR3 has 14 amino acids. This CDR3 reads CASSQDRGGQPQHF. The CDR3 DNA follows: TGTGCCAGCAGCCAAGACAGGGGAGGTCAGCCCCAGCATTTT.

V is TRBV4-2 and J is TRBJ2-7, with D tentatively TRBD2 (5 bases). Germline V gives CDR1 LGHNA, CDR2 YNFKEQ. CDR3 length: 14 residues. Trimming shortened V by 5 bases and J by 0 bases, and 11 bases separated the two germline ends. The CDR3 nucleotides read TGTGCCAGCAGCGAGCGAGGGAGCTCCTACGAGCAGTACTTC. Protein: CASSERGSSYEQYF.

This clone was seen a few times. This chain uses TRBV28 with TRBJ1-6; 8 nucleotides agree with TRBD1. The trim removed 5 bases at V and 5 bases at J, leaving 5 bases unmatched. The CDR3 has 15 amino acids. Germline assignment: CDR1 MDHEN and CDR2 SYDVKM. The CDR3 DNA is TGTGCCAGCAGTGCGGACAGGGAGGATAATTCACCCCTCCACTTT. Translated: CASSADREDNSPLHF.

The chain joins TRBV18 to TRBJ2-7, with 7 nucleotides matching TRBD1. The V segment lost 3 bases and the J segment 2 bases; nucleotides outside the gene matches: 10. CDR3 size: 16 residues. Per the germline V gene, CDR1 is KGHSH and CDR2 is LQKENI. As DNA, the CDR3 is TGTGCCAGCTCACCGATTGACAGGGCGGCTACCTACGAGCAGTACTTC. It specifies CASSPIDRAATYEQYF.

This clone was seen a few times. V and J are TRBV19 and TRBJ1-5, with D maybe TRBD1 (6 bases). CDR3 length: 15 amino acids. The germline CDR1 and CDR2 sequences are LNHDA and SQIVND (reference sequence). The germline V and J ends were trimmed by 11 bases and 3 bases, with 20 bases remaining between them. CDR3 bases: TGTGCCTGTCGGACGGCAGGGGCCTTCAATCAGCCCCAGCATTTT. Encoded protein: CACRTAGAFNQPQHF.

The chain has TRBV27 and TRBJ2-7, with 9 bases lining up with TRBD1. CDR3 length: 13 amino acids. CDR1 and CDR2 from the germline V gene are MNHEY and SMNVEV (reference sequence). Trimming cost V 6 bases and J 3 bases; bases outside gene matches: 3. CDR3 DNA sequence: TGTGCCAGCAGGGTGGGACAGGGCTACGAGCAGTACTTC. Residues: CASRVGQGYEQYF.

The chain couples TRBV6-1 to TRBJ2-7, with 14 bases matching TRBD2. The V and J ends lost 3 bases and 2 bases, in that order; junction bases with no gene match: 3. CDR3 length: 16 residues. Germline CDR1 and CDR2: MNHNS and SASEGT. The CDR3 spells CASSEGLAGAPYEQYF. The CDR3 DNA reads as TGTGCCAGCAGTGAGGGACTAGCGGGGGCACCCTACGAGCAGTACTTC.